The sample holds a few counts of the clone carrying this T cell receptor beta chain. The source material, RNA transcripts, was used to amplify TCR beta CDR3 regions. First-round RT-PCR with HTBI primers amplified the TCR CDR3 region. MiXCR was run by TCRdb on the multiplex PCR reads, yielding one entry per CDR3 protein. Of some 370,000 distinct CDR3 sequences in the sample, 17% are singletons; the top ten hold more than 30%. This entry comes from a study of T cells in Graves' hyperthyroidism and ophthalmopathy. Overall study: Prior to any treatment, at the point of initial diagnosis, peripheral blood was collected.

This CDR3 region has 14 residues. Germline CDR1 and CDR2: DFQATT and SNEGSKA (reference sequence). Trimming pared 6 bases from V and 6 bases from J, leaving 17 bases between. The receptor was derived from a woman in her thirties with Graves' hyperthyroidism that later progressed to Graves' ophthalmopathy. The chain combines TRBV20-1 with TRBJ2-2; TRBD1 or TRBD2 may be the D gene (6 bases each). The source material was blood. The CDR3 nucleotides read TGCAGTGCGAAGGGGGGCCCGGTGGCCGGGGAGCTGTTTTTT. This translates into CSAKGGPVAGELFF.